Below are 20 T cell receptor delta chains sequenced from a single sample in a study of gamma-delta T cells after stem cell transplantation. TCRdb re-identified clones in the RT-PCR reads via CATT. The sample records about 2,600 delta-chain clones, about 2.9% being singletons. What was sequenced was gamma-delta T cells. The receptors come from a human donor. It is not recorded whose cells these are; they may come from a transplant donor.

About this clone itself: TCRdb has a much larger clone's protein, which differs at residue 16 from the translation of this DNA, likely because of a read error; what is shown is the protein translated from the DNA. This chain uses TRDV1 with TRDJ1; 10 bases map to TRDD3. Per the germline V gene, CDR1 is TSWWSYY and CDR2 is QGS. This CDR3 is 20 amino acids long. V trimming: 3 bases; J trimming: 5 bases; junction bases outside the gene matches: 21. CDR3 in amino acids: CALGDHCWLPTWGIPDKLIF. CDR3 DNA: TGTGCTCTTGGGGATCATTGTTGGCTTCCTACGTGGGGGATACCTGATAAACTCATCTTT.

A remark on this clone: The protein recorded in TCRdb matches a much larger clone and deviates from this DNA's translation at residue 13, suggesting a read error; the protein here is obtained by translating the DNA. The V gene is TRDV2, the J gene TRDJ1, with TRDD3 matching 9 bases. There are 14 residues in the CDR3. Germline V gene data show CDR1 as GEAIGNYY and CDR2 as EKD. The CDR3 region is CACDRLGDGDKLTF. CDR3 DNA: TGTGCCTGTGACAGACTGGGGGACGGCGATAAACTCACCTTT.

In this sample, this clone turned up a few times. TCRdb assigns this DNA the protein of a much larger clone, which departs from its translation at residue 13; this likely reflects a read error, and the protein shown comes from translating the DNA. The rearrangement uses TRDV2 and TRDJ1; 13 bases match TRDD3. CDR1 is GEAIGNYY, CDR2 EKD, per germline. The CDR3 is 16 amino acids. This CDR3 is CACDALGDTATDRLIF. The CDR3 DNA reads TGTGCCTGTGACGCACTGGGGGATACGGCCACCGATAGACTCATCTTT.

This clone was seen more than once but under ten times. A far larger clone is a single base away, which makes a read error likely. Other DNA sequences in this specimen translate into the identical CDR3. The chain employs TRDV2 and TRDJ3, with TRDD3 matching over 8 bases. CDR3 length: 23 residues. Per the germline V gene, CDR1 is GEAIGNYY and CDR2 is EKD. Trimming at V came to 1 base and at J to 0 bases, leaving 19 bases not matched to a gene. The CDR3 nucleotides read TGTGCCTGTGACACGATACCCGTACTGGGGGGTCTACCGGACTCCTGGGACACCCGACAGATGTTTTTC. Translating gives CACDTIPVLGGLPDSWDTRQMFF.

Worth noting for this clone: A far larger clone lies a single base away; this is likely a read error. Other DNA sequences in this sample translate to the same CDR3. The rearrangement uses TRDV2 and TRDJ1; TRDD3 matches at 8 bases. CDR1 GEAIGNYY and CDR2 EKD come from the germline V gene. The CDR3 is 16 residues long. The CDR3 reads CACDTVGDTEADKLIF. The CDR3 DNA follows: TGTGCCTGCGACACCGTAGGGGATACAGAGGCCGATAAACTCATCTTT.

Comment on this clone: With only one base between it and a far larger clone, this is likely a read error. The CDR3 sequence: CAATYLPLHYWGIRYADKLIF. In DNA, the CDR3 is TGTGCAGCTACTTACCTTCCTCTCCATTACTGGGGGATACGGTACGCCGATAAACTCATCTTT. The chain links TRAV29/DV5 to TRDJ1; 13 bases align to TRDD3. CDR3 length: 21 amino acids. CDR1 NSMFDY and CDR2 ISSIKDK come from the germline V gene. J was trimmed by 3 bases and V by 5 bases; bases with no gene match: 25.

A word on this clone: TCRdb assigns this DNA the protein of a much larger clone, which departs from its translation at residue 8; this likely reflects a read error, and the protein shown comes from translating the DNA. J is TRDJ1 and V is TRDV2; D may be TRDD3 (6 bases). Germline CDR1 GEAIGNYY, CDR2 EKD. Trimming took off 0 bases at V and 4 bases at J, with 23 bases between the two ends. There are 18 residues in the CDR3. CDR3 in amino acids: CACDTVSESGGYIDKLIF. The CDR3 nucleotides are TGTGCCTGTGACACCGTCTCGGAAAGTGGGGGGTATATCGATAAACTCATCTTT.

This clone counts as medium-sized. The J gene is TRDJ1, the V gene TRDV2; 7 nucleotides align to TRDD3. V gave up 1 base and J gave up 0 bases; unmatched junction bases: 7. The germline V gene encodes CDR1 GEAIGNYY and CDR2 EKD. This CDR3 has 16 residues. In DNA, the CDR3 is TGTGCCTGTGACACTTTACTGGGGCGGTACACCGATAAACTCATCTTT. As protein: CACDTLLGRYTDKLIF.

In its sample, this clone is medium-sized. It is likely a read error: a sequence one base away is far more abundant. Other DNA variants within this sample encode the same CDR3. The chain combines TRDV2 with TRDJ1; 12 positions match TRDD3. CDR3 size: 15 residues. V lost 7 bases to trimming and J lost 3 bases; unmatched junction nucleotides: 8. CDR1 is GEAIGNYY and CDR2 is EKD in the germline V gene. The CDR3 region is CACDLLGDTPDKLIF. The CDR3 region has the DNA TGTGCCTGCGACTTACTGGGGGATACTCCCGATAAACTCATCTTT.

On this clone: The protein in TCRdb stems from a much larger clone and differs at residue 10 from this DNA's translation, likely a read error; here the protein is translated from the DNA. This chain connects TRDV2 to TRDJ1; D might be TRDD3 (6 bases). The CDR3 contains 18 residues. Germline CDR1 GEAIGNYY, CDR2 EKD. The V gene lost 3 bases and the J gene lost 0 bases, with 22 bases spanning the gap. This CDR3 reads CACDRLPSLGGNTDKLIF. The CDR3 nucleotides are TGTGCCTGTGACCGACTTCCCTCCCTTGGGGGGAACACCGATAAACTCATCTTT.

This clone is medium-sized in the sample. A far larger clone is off by one base, so a read error is likely. The chain is built from TRDV2 and TRDJ1, with 9 bases that match TRDD3. Germline V gene data show CDR1 as GEAIGNYY and CDR2 as EKD. Trimming at V came to 3 bases and at J to 0 bases, leaving 25 bases not matched to a gene. The CDR3 extends over 22 amino acids. The CDR3 protein is CACDAVTPSTGGPPRYTDKLIF. CDR3 coding DNA: TGTGCCTGTGACGCCGTTACGCCTAGTACTGGGGGACCCCCAAGGTACACCGATAAACTCATCTTT.

This clone was seen a few times. A single base is all that separates this from a far larger clone, so a read error is likely. Other nucleotide sequences from this sample produce the same CDR3. This chain connects TRDV1 to TRDJ1; 10 positions match TRDD3. Germline CDR1 and CDR2: TSWWSYY and QGS. This CDR3 is 25 amino acids long. CDR3 DNA sequence: TGTGCCCTTGGGGAACTAGTCTCCTACGACTGGGGGATCATTATACCTTGGGGAGCCACCGATAAACTCATCTTT. It specifies CALGELVSYDWGIIIPWGATDKLIF.

This clone is medium-sized within its sample. Given a far larger clone just one base away, this is likely a sequencing read error. The chain couples TRDV2 to TRDJ1, with TRDD3 matching 9 bases. The length of the CDR3 is 18 residues. Germline V lookup: CDR1 GEAIGNYY, CDR2 EKD. V shed 0 bases and J 4 bases; nucleotides not matched to a gene: 14. In DNA form, the CDR3 reads TGTGCCTGTGACACCGCCTCGGGAAGTGGGGGATATATCGATAAACTCATCTTT. Protein sequence: CACDTASGSGGYIDKLIF.

This clone came up a few times. Translating this DNA gives a protein that differs at residue 3 from the TCRdb one, which belongs to a much larger clone; a read error is likely, and the protein shown is this translation. The chain joins TRDV2 to TRDJ1, with TRDD3 matching 8 bases. Germline CDR1 is GEAIGNYY and CDR2 is EKD. The CDR3 is 18 amino acids. The CDR3 DNA reads TGTGCCCGTGACACAATCAACTCGGGGACTGGGGGTTCCTCTGAGCTCATCTTT. Translation gives CARDTINSGTGGSSELIF.

V is TRDV1 and J is TRDJ1; 10 bases agree with TRDD3. Germline V gives CDR1 TSWWSYY, CDR2 QGS. Trimming removed 2 bases from V and 0 bases from J; junction bases left unmatched: 12. CDR3 length equals 19 residues. CDR3 DNA sequence: TGTGCTCTTGGGGAAGCCGGGTACTGGGGGATCCTGTACACCGATAAACTCATCTTT. It yields the protein CALGEAGYWGILYTDKLIF.

This clone was seen more than once but under ten times. Relative to the germline gene, one junction end is altered; a read error may explain this. The J gene is TRDJ1, the V gene TRDV2, with 12 nucleotides matching TRDD3. Germline lookup yields CDR1 GEAIGNYY and CDR2 EKD. The CDR3 contains 21 residues. The CDR3 region is CACGTVTPSTGGYPYRDKLIF. The CDR3 DNA reads TGTGCCTGTGGCACCGTTACGCCTAGTACTGGGGGATACCCCTACCGAGATAAACTCATCTTT.

In this sample, this clone turned up a few times. The protein held in TCRdb is that of a much larger clone and does not match this DNA's translation at residue 4, likely because of a read error; the protein shown is translated from the DNA. CDR3 nucleotides: TGTGCCTGTGGTGGAGTGGGAATGGGGGATACGAAAGTTAAACTCATCTTT. Translated: CACGGVGMGDTKVKLIF. The J gene is TRDJ1, the V gene TRDV2, with 11 bases fitting TRDD3. The germline V gene encodes CDR1 GEAIGNYY and CDR2 EKD. The V and J ends lost 5 bases and 7 bases, in that order; junction bases with no gene match: 17. CDR3 length equals 17 residues.

This clone occurred a few times. A much larger clone differs from this one at a single base, so this may be a read error. This specimen includes other DNA sequences encoding the same CDR3. This chain links TRDV2 with TRDJ1; D unclear. There are 16 residues in the CDR3. Germline CDR1 is GEAIGNYY and CDR2 is EKD. The CDR3 bases are TGCGCCTGTGACACCATTTTACGGAGGGACACCGATAAACTCATCTTT. Its protein product is CACDTILRRDTDKLIF.

The chain links TRDV2 to TRDJ1, with 9 nucleotides matching TRDD3. This CDR3 comprises 16 residues. Per germline, CDR1 GEAIGNYY and CDR2 EKD. Trimming cost V 3 bases and J 5 bases; bases outside gene matches: 12. The CDR3 DNA sequence: TGTGCCTGTGACGCCATTGACCGACTGGGGGAGGATAAACTCATCTTT. Amino acid sequence: CACDAIDRLGEDKLIF.

This clone was seen a handful of times. The protein recorded in TCRdb matches a much larger clone and deviates from this DNA's translation at residue 9, suggesting a read error; the protein here is obtained by translating the DNA. The rearrangement uses TRDV2 and TRDJ1; a weak D match, TRDD2 (7 bases). With 7 bases removed from V and 1 base from J, the gap between germline ends came to 27 bases. CDR1 GEAIGNYY and CDR2 EKD come from the germline V gene. The CDR3 is 18 residues long. CDR3 sequence (DNA): TGTGCCTGCTCCTTCCTCACTGGGAGAAGAGAGACCACCGATAAACTCATCTTT. As protein: CACSFLTGRRETTDKLIF.